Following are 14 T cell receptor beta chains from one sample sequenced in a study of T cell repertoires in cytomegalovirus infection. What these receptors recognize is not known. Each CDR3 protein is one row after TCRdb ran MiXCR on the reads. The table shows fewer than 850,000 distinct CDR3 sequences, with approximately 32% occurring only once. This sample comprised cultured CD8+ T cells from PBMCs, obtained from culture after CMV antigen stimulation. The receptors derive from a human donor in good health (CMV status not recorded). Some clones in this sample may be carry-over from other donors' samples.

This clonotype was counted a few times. The CDR3 nucleotides read TGTGCCAGCAGTTACCAAAGGATTAGGGAGGAGGTTTATGGCTACACCTTC. Residues: CASSYQRIREEVYGYTF. The chain carries TRBV6-5 and TRBJ1-2; D remains unclear. The germline V gene encodes CDR1 MNHEY and CDR2 SVGAGI. CDR3 length: 17 residues. V was clipped by 2 bases and J by 5 bases, with 21 bases between them.

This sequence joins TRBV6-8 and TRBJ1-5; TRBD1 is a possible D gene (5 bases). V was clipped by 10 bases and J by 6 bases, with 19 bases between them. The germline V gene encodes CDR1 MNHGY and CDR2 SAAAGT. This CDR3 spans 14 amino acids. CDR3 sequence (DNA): TGTGCCACCGCCTCGGGGGGTCGGGGTCAGCCCCAGCATTTT. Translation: CATASGGRGQPQHF.

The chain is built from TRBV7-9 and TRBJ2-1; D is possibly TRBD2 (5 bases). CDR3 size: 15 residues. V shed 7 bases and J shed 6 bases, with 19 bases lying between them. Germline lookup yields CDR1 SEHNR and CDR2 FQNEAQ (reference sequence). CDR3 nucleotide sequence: TGTGCCAGCACCCCTAGCAGGCATCCTCGCAATGAGCAGTTCTTC. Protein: CASTPSRHPRNEQFF.

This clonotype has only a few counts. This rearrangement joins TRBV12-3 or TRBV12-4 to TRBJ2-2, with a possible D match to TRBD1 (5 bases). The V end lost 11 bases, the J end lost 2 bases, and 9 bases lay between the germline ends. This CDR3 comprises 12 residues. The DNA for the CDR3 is TGTGCCGGGGCCTTCAACACCGGGGAGCTGTTTTTT. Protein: CAGAFNTGELFF.

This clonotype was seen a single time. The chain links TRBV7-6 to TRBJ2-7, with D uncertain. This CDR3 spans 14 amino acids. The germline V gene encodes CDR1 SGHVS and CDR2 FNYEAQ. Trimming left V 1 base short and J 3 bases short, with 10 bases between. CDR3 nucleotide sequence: TGTGCCAGCAGCTTAGATGGCCTTCTCTACGAGCAGTACTTC. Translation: CASSLDGLLYEQYF.

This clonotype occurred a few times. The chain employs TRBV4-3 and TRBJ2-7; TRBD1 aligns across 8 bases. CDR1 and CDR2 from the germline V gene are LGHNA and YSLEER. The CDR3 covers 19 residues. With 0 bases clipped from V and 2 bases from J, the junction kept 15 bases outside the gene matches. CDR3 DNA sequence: TGCGCCAGCAGCCAAGAAGGGCAGGGGGCGGAGGGGATACCCTACGAGCAGTACGTC. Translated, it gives CASSQEGQGAEGIPYEQYV.

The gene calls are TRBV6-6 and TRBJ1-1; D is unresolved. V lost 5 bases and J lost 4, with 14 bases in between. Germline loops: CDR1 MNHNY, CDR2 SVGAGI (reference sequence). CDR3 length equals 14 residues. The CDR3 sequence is CASSESAGSTEAFF. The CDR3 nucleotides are TGTGCCAGCAGTGAGAGTGCCGGGAGCACTGAAGCTTTCTTT.

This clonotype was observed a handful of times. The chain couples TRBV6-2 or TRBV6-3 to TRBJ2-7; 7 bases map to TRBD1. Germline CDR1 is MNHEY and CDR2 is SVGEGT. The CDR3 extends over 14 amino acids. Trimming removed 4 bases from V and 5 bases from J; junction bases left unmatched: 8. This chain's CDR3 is CASSFQTGYHEQYF. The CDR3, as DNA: TGTGCCAGCAGTTTCCAGACAGGGTACCACGAGCAGTACTTC.

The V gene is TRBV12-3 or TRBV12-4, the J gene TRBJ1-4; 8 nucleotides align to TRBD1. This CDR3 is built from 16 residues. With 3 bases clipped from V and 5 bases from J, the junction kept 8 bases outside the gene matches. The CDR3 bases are TGTGCCAGCAGTTTCTCGGCAGGGGGCGAAAATGAAAAACTGTTTTTT. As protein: CASSFSAGGENEKLFF.

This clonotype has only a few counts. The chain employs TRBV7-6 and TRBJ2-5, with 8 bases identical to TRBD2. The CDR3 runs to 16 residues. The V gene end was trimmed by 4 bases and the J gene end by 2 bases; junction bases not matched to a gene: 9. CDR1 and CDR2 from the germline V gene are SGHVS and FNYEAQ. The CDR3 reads CASSSRGAGAQETQYF. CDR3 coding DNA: TGTGCCAGCAGCTCTCGGGGAGCGGGAGCTCAAGAGACCCAGTACTTC.

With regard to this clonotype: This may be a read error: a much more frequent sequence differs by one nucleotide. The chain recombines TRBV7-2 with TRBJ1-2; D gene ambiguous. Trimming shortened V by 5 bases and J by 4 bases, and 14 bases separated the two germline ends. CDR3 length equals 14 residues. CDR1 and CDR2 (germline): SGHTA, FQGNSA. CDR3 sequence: CASSPPGLTYGYTF. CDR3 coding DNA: TGTGCCAGCAGCCCGCCTGGACTGACCTATGGCTACACCTTC.

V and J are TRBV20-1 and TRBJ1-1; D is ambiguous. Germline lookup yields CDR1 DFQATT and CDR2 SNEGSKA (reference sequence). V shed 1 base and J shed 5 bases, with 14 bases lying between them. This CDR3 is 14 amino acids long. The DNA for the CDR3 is TGCAGTGCTAGAGGGATGAGAAGAAAAACTGAAGCTTTCTTT. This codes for CSARGMRRKTEAFF.

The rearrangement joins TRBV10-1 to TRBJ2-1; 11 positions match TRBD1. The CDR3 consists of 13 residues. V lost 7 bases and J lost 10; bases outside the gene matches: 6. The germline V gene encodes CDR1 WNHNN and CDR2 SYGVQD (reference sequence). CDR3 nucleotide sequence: TGCGCCAGCATGGGACAGGGGGTGTCCGAGCAGTTCTTC. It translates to CASMGQGVSEQFF.

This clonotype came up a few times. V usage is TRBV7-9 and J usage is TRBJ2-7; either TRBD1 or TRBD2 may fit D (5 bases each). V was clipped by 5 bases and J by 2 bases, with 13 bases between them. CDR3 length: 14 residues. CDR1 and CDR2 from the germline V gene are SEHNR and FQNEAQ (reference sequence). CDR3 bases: TGTGCCAGCAGCCACCGGGACGGACCCTACGAGCAGTACGTC. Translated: CASSHRDGPYEQYV.